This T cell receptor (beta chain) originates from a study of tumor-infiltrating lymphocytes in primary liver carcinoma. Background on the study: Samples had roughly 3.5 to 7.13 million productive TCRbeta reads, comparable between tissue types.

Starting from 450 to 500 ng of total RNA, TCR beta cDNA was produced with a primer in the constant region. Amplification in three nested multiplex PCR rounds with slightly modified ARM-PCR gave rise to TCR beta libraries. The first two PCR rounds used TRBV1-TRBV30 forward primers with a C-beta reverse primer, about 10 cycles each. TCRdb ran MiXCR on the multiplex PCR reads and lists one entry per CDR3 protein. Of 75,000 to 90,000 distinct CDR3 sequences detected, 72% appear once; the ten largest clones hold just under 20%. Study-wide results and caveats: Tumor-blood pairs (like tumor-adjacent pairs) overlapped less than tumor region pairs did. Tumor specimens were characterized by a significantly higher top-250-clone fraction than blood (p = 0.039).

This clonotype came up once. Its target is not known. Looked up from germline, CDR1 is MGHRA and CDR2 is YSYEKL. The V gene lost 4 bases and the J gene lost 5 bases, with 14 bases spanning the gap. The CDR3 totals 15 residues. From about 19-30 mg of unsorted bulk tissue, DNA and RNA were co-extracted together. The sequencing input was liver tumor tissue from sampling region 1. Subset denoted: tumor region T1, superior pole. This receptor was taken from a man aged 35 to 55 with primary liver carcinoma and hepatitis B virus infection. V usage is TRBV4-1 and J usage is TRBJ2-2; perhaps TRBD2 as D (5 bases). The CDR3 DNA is TGCGCCAGCAGCCTAGCAGGAGGTGTTACCGGGGAGCTGTTTTTT. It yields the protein CASSLAGGVTGELFF.